These 3 T cell receptor beta chains were all obtained from the same sample, sequenced in a study of T cell responses to AZD1222 COVID-19 vaccine. The repertoire was sequenced with immunoSEQ multiplex PCR; TCRdb's copy has only in-frame clones and lacks some. This sample yields fewer than 200,000 clones, of which around 88% are seen a single time; roughly 0.5% belongs to the top ten. Here the sequenced sample was peripheral blood, taken on day 0 of AZD1222 vaccination. These receptors all come from an adult in good health.

The chain uses TRBV6-1 and TRBJ2-7, with D hard to call. V was cut by 2 bases and J by 3 bases, with 8 bases left in between. In germline, CDR1 is MNHNS, CDR2 SASEGT. The CDR3 is 13 amino acids. The CDR3 bases are TGTGCCAGCAGTGAACAACTCCACTACGAGCAGTACTTC. It translates to CASSEQLHYEQYF.

The V call is TRBV5-4, the J call TRBJ2-2; TRBD2 matches at 9 bases. The CDR3 covers 18 residues. CDR1 SGHNT and CDR2 YYREEE come from the germline V gene (reference sequence). V dropped 5 bases and J dropped 6; count of bases not matched to a gene: 17. The DNA for the CDR3 is TGTGCCAGCAGTCCATGGGGGTTTGCTAGCGGGAAGTCCGGGGAGCTGTTTTTT. The encoded protein is CASSPWGFASGKSGELFF.

V is TRBV6-6 and J is TRBJ1-1, with TRBD1 matching 7 bases. After removal of 0 bases from V and 2 bases from J, the junction contained 3 bases not matched to a gene. The CDR3 runs 15 residues. Germline loops: CDR1 MNHNY, CDR2 SVGAGI (reference sequence). The CDR3 loop reads CASSYSRDSNTEAFF. The CDR3 DNA follows: TGTGCCAGCAGTTACTCGCGGGACAGTAACACTGAAGCTTTCTTT.